Listed below are T cell receptor beta chains from one sample, sequenced in a study of CD8 T cells in ankylosing spondylitis. TCRdb recomputed calls from the 5' RACE reads with MiXCR, one row per CDR3 protein. The sample has around 770,000 distinct CDR3 sequences; 10% to 15% are singletons. Source material: blood, either unsorted or a sorted T cell fraction (not recorded which). The source is a male donor with ankylosing spondylitis. The conserved cysteine and the conserved F or W are not part of the CDR3 here.

V: TRBV20-1; J: TRBJ1-5; CDR3: SAPSRGFGNQPQH
V: TRBV20-1; J: TRBJ2-5; CDR3: SAPGQGYQETQY
V: TRBV2; J: TRBJ2-7; CDR3: ASTTSRTSSYEQY
V: TRBV10-3; J: TRBJ1-5; CDR3: AISEGRVDQPQH
V: TRBV4-3; J: TRBJ2-5; CDR3: ASSQEKVGGAQETQY
V: TRBV28; J: TRBJ2-4; CDR3: ASSFRGNIQY
V: TRBV27; J: TRBJ1-5; CDR3: ASSLEFGRAQPQH
V: TRBV10-3; J: TRBJ2-2; CDR3: AAAGTGGTGELF
V: TRBV10-3; J: TRBJ2-3; CDR3: AIRSGTDTQY
V: TRBV4-3; J: TRBJ2-7; CDR3: ASSHQGGDEQY
V: TRBV20-1; J: TRBJ2-5; CDR3: SARLAGGLRETQY
V: TRBV6-5; J: TRBJ2-1; CDR3: ASSYVVGNEQF
V: TRBV9; J: TRBJ2-7; CDR3: ASSVSPQGPSYEQY
V: TRBV20-1; J: TRBJ2-7; CDR3: SARGGTERAYEQY
V: TRBV20-1; J: TRBJ1-4; CDR3: SALTGENEKLF
V: TRBV20-1; J: TRBJ2-1; CDR3: SARRRLAGYNEQF
V: TRBV7-2; J: TRBJ1-2; CDR3: ASSLRSGASYGYT
V: TRBV4-3; J: TRBJ2-1; CDR3: ASSQGLGSEQF
V: TRBV29-1; J: TRBJ2-2; CDR3: SVVGQPNTGELF
V: TRBV20-1; J: TRBJ2-7; CDR3: SARSTGTRDEQY
V: TRBV6-5; J: TRBJ1-1; CDR3: ASSLYRGTTEAF
V: TRBV7-9; J: TRBJ2-3; CDR3: ASSLARLAGVDTQY
V: TRBV7-2; J: TRBJ2-3; CDR3: ASSGGGAWSDTQY
V: TRBV7-9; J: TRBJ1-4; CDR3: ASSWTGIGEKLF
V: TRBV6-5; J: TRBJ2-4; CDR3: ASWRSVGNQY
V: TRBV5-5; J: TRBJ2-5; CDR3: ASTTTGIETQY
V: TRBV6-2/TRBV6-3; J: TRBJ1-1; CDR3: ASREKMYTEAF
V: TRBV6-2/TRBV6-3; J: TRBJ2-2; CDR3: ASSYSQGANTGELF
V: TRBV3-1; J: TRBJ2-7; CDR3: ATGQLSSYEQY
V: TRBV12-3/TRBV12-4; J: TRBJ2-5; CDR3: ASRGWGQETQY
V: TRBV28; J: TRBJ2-7; CDR3: ASRPDRQGQY
V: TRBV7-2; J: TRBJ2-5; CDR3: ASSLLSGEETQY
V: TRBV5-1; J: TRBJ2-2; CDR3: ASSPGAGPDTGELF
V: TRBV30; J: TRBJ2-1; CDR3: ATLGQGVYEQF
V: TRBV10-3; J: TRBJ2-3; CDR3: AISGTAASGRDTQY
V: TRBV18; J: TRBJ2-1; CDR3: ASSPSVVVALNEQF
V: TRBV7-6; J: TRBJ2-1; CDR3: ASSPLIGRERSEQF
V: TRBV15; J: TRBJ2-7; CDR3: ATSRDRGNEQY
V: TRBV3-1; J: TRBJ2-1; CDR3: ASSPRLAGAYNEQF
V: TRBV27; J: TRBJ1-2; CDR3: ASRTAGTGNGYT
V: TRBV28; J: TRBJ1-6; CDR3: ASSPWDSPLH
V: TRBV10-3; J: TRBJ2-1; CDR3: AISDPWTGTYNEQF
V: TRBV12-3/TRBV12-4; J: TRBJ1-1; CDR3: ASSPMTGGNTEAF
V: TRBV20-1; J: TRBJ1-2; CDR3: SASYRETGYT
V: TRBV20-1; J: TRBJ1-2; CDR3: SARRRGRTDGYT
V: TRBV4-2; J: TRBJ2-3; CDR3: ASSRGGGSDTQY
V: TRBV20-1; J: TRBJ1-4; CDR3: SARGVFNEKLF
V: TRBV7-6; J: TRBJ2-6; CDR3: ASSQGPSYSGANVLT
V: TRBV3-1; J: TRBJ1-1; CDR3: ASSQALRPEAF
V: TRBV5-1; J: TRBJ2-1; CDR3: ASSPDLAEFYNEQF
V: TRBV6-2/TRBV6-3; J: TRBJ2-5; CDR3: ASSPVSRQGIRETQY
V: TRBV6-2/TRBV6-3; J: TRBJ2-5; CDR3: ASTYGTPAQETQY
V: TRBV7-9; J: TRBJ2-5; CDR3: ASSLGAPLYQETQY
V: TRBV7-2; J: TRBJ2-7; CDR3: ASSLGWAYEQY
V: TRBV7-2; J: TRBJ1-1; CDR3: ASSPGGIMNTEAF